The sequence of this T cell receptor (beta chain) was determined in a study of T-cell memory formation after mild COVID-19. TCR alpha and TCR beta cDNA libraries with sample barcodes and UMIs came from 5'RACE using constant-segment primers. TCRdb re-called the 5' RACE reads through MiXCR, storing one row per CDR3 protein. The sample shows about 560,000 distinct CDR3 sequences, 17% of them seen only once. Whole-study findings and limits: Proof of SARS-CoV-2 specificity was absent for the second-wave clones that crested on day 37. Memory cells collected pre-infection included some clones that later responded, suggesting cross-reactive memory joined.

V was shortened by 0 bases and J by 5 bases, with 17 bases between the two germline ends. Germline CDR1 SGHAT, CDR2 FQNNGV. This CDR3 has 17 residues. The table lists this clonotype with a few counts. Its antigen is still unknown. The TCR was taken from an adult woman who had mild COVID-19 (a few samples of this study predate the infection). Cell type and time point are not known. Sequenced sample: PBMCs or a T cell subset sorted from them (not recorded which). The chain couples TRBV11-2 to TRBJ2-1; TRBD2 might be the D (6 bases). The CDR3 loop is CASSLDRPGLGDNEQFF. Here the CDR3 DNA reads TGTGCCAGCAGCTTAGACAGACCGGGACTGGGAGACAATGAGCAGTTCTTC. Using reference TRBV11-2 and TRBJ2-1 for the parts outside the CDR3, the full variable domain is EAGVAQSPRYKIIEKRQSVAFWCNPISGHATLYWYQQILGQGPKLLIQFQNNGVVDDSQLPKDRFSAERLKGVDSTLKIQPAKLEDSAVYLCASSLDRPGLGDNEQFFGPGTRLTVL.